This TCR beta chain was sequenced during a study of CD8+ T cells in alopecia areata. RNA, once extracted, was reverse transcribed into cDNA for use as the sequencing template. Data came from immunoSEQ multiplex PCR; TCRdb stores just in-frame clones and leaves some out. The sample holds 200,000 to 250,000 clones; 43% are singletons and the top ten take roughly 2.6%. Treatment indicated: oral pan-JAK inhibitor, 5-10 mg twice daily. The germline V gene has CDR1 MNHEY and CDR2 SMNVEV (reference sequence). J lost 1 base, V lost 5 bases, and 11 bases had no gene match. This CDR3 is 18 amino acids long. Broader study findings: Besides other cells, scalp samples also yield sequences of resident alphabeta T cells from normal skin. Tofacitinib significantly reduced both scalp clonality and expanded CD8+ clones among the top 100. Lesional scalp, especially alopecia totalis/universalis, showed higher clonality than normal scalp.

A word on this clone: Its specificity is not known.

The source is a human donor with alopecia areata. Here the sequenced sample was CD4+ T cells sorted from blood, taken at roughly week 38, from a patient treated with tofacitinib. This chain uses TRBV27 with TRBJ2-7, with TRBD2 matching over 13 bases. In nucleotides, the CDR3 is TGTGCCAGCAGTAAACTCCCCGGGACTAGCGGGATTTCCTACGAGCAGTACTTC. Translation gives CASSKLPGTSGISYEQYF.